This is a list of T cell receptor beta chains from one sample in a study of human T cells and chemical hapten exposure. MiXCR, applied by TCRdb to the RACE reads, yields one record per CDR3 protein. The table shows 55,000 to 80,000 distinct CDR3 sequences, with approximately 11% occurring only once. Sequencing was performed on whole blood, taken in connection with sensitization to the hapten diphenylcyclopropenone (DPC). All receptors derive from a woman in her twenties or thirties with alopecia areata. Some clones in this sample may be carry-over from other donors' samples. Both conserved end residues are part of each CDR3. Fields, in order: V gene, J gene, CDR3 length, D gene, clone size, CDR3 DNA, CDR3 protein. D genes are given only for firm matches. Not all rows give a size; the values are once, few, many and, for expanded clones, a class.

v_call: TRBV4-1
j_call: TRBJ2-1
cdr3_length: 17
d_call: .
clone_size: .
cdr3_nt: TGCGCCAGCAGCCGATCCCAGGGGTTTAGCTCCTACAATGAGCAGTTCTTC
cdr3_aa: CASSRSQGFSSYNEQFF

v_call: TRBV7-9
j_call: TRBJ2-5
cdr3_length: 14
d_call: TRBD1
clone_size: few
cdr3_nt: TGTGCCAGCAGTACCGACAGGGGGCAGGAGACCCAGTACTTC
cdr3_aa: CASSTDRGQETQYF

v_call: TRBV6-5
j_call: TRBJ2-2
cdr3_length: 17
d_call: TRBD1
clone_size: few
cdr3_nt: TGTGCCAGCAGTCCACCGACAGGGGCGAATTCCACCGGGGAGCTGTTTTTT
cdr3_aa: CASSPPTGANSTGELFF

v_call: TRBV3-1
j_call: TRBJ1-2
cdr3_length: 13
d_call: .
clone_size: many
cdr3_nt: TGTGCCAGCAGCCAAGATAGGCAGGATGGCTACACCTTC
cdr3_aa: CASSQDRQDGYTF

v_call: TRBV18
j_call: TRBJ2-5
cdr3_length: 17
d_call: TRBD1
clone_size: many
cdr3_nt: TGTGCCAGCTCACCACCGAGGACAGGGGTTATACAAGAGACCCAGTACTTC
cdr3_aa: CASSPPRTGVIQETQYF

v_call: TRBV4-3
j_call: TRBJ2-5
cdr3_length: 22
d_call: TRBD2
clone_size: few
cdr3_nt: TGCGCCAGCAGCCAAACCCGGTGGACCGGGGCTAGCGGGGGGCCGTACCAAGAGACCCAGTACTTC
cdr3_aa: CASSQTRWTGASGGPYQETQYF

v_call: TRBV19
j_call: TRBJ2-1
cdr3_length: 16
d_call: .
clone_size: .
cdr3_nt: TGTGCCAGTAGTACGGAACCGGGACTGTTCAGCAATGAGCAGTTCTTC
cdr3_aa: CASSTEPGLFSNEQFF

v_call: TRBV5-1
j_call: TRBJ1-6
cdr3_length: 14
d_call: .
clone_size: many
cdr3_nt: TGCGCCAGCAGCTTAGGGGGAATGGGTTCACCCCTCCACTTT
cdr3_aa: CASSLGGMGSPLHF

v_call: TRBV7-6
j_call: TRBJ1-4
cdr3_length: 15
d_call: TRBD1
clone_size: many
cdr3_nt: TGTGCCAGCGGCCGATACTCAGGGGGCGATGAAAAACTGTTTTTT
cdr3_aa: CASGRYSGGDEKLFF

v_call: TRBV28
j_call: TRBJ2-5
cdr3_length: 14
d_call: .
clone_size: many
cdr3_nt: TGTGCCAGCAGTTCCCCAGCGCAGACCTGGACCCAGTACTTC
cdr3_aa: CASSSPAQTWTQYF

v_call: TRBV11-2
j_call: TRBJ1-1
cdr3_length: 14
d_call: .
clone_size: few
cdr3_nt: TGTGCCAGCAGCTTAGTAGGCACCAACACTGAAGCTTTCTTT
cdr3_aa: CASSLVGTNTEAFF

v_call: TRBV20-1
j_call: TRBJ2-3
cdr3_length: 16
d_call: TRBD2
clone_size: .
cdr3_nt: TGCAGTGCTAGAGGGCTACTAGCGGGAGACACAGATACGCAGTATTTT
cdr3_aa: CSARGLLAGDTDTQYF

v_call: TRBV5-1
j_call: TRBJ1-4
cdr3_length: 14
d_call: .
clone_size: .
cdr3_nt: TGCGCCAGCAGCAGGGACGGTTCTAATGAAAAACTGTTTTTT
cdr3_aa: CASSRDGSNEKLFF

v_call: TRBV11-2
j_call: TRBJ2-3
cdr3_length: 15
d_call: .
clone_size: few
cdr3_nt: TGTGCCAGCAGCTTAGATGGGGGGACCACAGATACGCAGTATTTT
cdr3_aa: CASSLDGGTTDTQYF

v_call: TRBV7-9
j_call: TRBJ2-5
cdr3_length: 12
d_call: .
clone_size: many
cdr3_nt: TGTGCCAGCAGCCAAGCAGAAGAGACCCAGTACTTC
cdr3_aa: CASSQAEETQYF

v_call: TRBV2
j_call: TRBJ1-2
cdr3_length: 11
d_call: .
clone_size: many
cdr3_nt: TGTGCCAGCCAGGGAGGCTATGGCTACACCTTC
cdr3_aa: CASQGGYGYTF

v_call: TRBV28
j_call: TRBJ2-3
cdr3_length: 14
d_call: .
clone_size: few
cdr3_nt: TGTGCCAGCAGTTCTCAATTGGGGTCCGATACGCAGTATTTT
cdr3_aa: CASSSQLGSDTQYF

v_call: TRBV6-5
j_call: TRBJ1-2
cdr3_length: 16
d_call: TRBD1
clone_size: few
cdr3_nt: TGTGCCAGCAGTAGGCGGACACAGGGGGGTTCTAATGGCTACACCTTC
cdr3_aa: CASSRRTQGGSNGYTF

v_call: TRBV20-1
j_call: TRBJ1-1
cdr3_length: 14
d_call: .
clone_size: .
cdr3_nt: TGCAGTGCTCGGGGAAGCACCTCAAACACTGAAGCTTTCTTT
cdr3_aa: CSARGSTSNTEAFF

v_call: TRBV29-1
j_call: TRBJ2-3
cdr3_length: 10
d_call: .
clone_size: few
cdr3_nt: TGCAGCGTTTTCGAGGTGACGCAGTATTTT
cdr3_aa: CSVFEVTQYF

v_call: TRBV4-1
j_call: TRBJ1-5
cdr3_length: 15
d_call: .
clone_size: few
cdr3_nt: TGCGCCAGCAGCCAAGATCTACAGTTCAATCAGCCCCAGCATTTT
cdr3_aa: CASSQDLQFNQPQHF

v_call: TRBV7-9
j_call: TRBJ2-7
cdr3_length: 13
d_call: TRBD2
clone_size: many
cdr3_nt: TGTGCCAGCAGCGAGAATAGCGGGGGCGAGCAGTACTTC
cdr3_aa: CASSENSGGEQYF

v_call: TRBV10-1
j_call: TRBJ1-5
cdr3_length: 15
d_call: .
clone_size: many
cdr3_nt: TGCGCCAGCAGTGAAACTCTAGACGGCAATCAGCCCCAGCATTTT
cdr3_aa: CASSETLDGNQPQHF

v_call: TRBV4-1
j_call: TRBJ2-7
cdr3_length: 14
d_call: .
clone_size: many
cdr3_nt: TGCGCCAGCAGCCCCAACCGGGACACTGGCGAGCAGTACTTC
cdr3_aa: CASSPNRDTGEQYF

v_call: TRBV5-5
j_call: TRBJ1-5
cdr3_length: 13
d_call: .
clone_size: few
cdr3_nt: TGTGCCAGCAGCTCCTCCCAAGGGCAGCCCCAGCATTTT
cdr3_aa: CASSSSQGQPQHF

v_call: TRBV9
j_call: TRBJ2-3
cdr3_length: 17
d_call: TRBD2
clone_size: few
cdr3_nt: TGTGCCAGCAGCACCCGAGGACTAGCTTTTGGTACAGATACGCAGTATTTT
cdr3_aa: CASSTRGLAFGTDTQYF

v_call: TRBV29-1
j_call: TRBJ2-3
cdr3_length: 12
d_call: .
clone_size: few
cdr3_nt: TGCAGCGTCCTTGTTGGCACAGATACGCAGTATTTT
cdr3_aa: CSVLVGTDTQYF

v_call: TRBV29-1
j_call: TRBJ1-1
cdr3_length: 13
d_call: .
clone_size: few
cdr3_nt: TGCAGCGTTGAGGGGATGGCGAACACTGAAGCTTTCTTT
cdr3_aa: CSVEGMANTEAFF

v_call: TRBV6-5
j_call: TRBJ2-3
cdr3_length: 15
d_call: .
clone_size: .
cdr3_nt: TGTGCCAGCAGTTGGGAAGGGGTGGGCACAGATACGCAGTATTTT
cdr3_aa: CASSWEGVGTDTQYF

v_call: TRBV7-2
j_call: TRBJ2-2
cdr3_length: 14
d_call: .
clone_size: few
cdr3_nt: TGTGCCAGTTCCGGACATATGGGCACCGGGGAGCTGTTTTTT
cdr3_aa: CASSGHMGTGELFF

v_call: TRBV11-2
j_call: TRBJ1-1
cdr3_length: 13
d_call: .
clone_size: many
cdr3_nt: TGTGCCAGCAGCATGGACCTGAACACTGAAGCTTTCTTT
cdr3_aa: CASSMDLNTEAFF

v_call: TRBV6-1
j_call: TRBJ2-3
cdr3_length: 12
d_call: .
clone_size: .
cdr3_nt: TGTGCCAGCAGCTCCAATAGAAATACGCAGTATTTT
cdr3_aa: CASSSNRNTQYF

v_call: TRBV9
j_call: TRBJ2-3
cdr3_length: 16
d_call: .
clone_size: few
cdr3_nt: TGTGCCAGCAGCCCCCTTCGGGCGCTCAGCACAGATACGCAGTATTTT
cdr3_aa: CASSPLRALSTDTQYF

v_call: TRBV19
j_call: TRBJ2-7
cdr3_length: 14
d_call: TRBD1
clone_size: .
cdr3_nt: TGTGCCAGTAGTATCGGACAGGGCCTCTACGAGCAGTACTTC
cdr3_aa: CASSIGQGLYEQYF

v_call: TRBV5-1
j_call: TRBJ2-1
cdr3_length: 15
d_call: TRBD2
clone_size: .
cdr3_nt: TGCGCCAGCAGCGGGGGGACTAGGATCCACAATGAGCAGTTCTTC
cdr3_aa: CASSGGTRIHNEQFF

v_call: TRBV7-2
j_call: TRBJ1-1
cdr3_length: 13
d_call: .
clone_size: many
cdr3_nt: TGTGCCAGCAGCTTAAAGAGGAACACTGAAGCTTTCTTT
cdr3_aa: CASSLKRNTEAFF

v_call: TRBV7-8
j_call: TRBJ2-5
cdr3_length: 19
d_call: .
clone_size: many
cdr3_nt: TGTGCCAGCAGCTTACTGGCCCGGGGGCACCGAGTAACTAGGGAGACCCAGTACTTC
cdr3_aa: CASSLLARGHRVTRETQYF

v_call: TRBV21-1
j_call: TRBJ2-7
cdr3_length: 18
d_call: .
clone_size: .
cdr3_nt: TGTGCCAGCAGCGGCCCGGGACAGGGGGATCCGGGTATGCGCGAGCAGTACTTC
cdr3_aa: CASSGPGQGDPGMREQYF

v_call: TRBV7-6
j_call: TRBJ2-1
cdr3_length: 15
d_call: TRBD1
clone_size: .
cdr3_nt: TGTGCCAGCAGCCTAACAGGGGGACCCGACAATGAGCAGTTCTTC
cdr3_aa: CASSLTGGPDNEQFF

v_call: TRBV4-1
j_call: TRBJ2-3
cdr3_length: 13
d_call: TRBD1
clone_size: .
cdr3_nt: TGCGCCAGCAGCCAATCGTCCAGGGGGCGGGAGTATTTT
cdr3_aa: CASSQSSRGREYF

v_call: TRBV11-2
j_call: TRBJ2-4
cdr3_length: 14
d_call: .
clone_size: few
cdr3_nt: TGTGCCAGCAGCTTTCAGGGGGCCAAAAACATTCAGTACTTC
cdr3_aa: CASSFQGAKNIQYF

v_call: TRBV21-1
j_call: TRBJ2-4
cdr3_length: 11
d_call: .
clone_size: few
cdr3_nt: TGTGCCAGCAAAAGTAGCGGGAGTCAGTACTTC
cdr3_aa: CASKSSGSQYF

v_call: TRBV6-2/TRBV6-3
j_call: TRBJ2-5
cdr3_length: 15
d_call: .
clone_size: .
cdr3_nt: TGTGCCAGCGTCAAAGGCGTTAACAGTCAAGAGACCCAGTACTTC
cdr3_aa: CASVKGVNSQETQYF

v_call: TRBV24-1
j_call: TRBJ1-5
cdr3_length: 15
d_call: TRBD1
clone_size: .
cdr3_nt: TGTGCCACCAGTGACCACAGAGGGGGCGATCAGCCCCAGCATTTT
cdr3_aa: CATSDHRGGDQPQHF

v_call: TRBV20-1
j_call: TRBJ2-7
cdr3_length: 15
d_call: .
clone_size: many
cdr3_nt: TGCAGTGCTAGAGATGCAGCCAGGGGGGGATACGAGCAGTACTTC
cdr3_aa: CSARDAARGGYEQYF

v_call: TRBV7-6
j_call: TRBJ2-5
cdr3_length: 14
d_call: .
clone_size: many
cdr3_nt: TGTGCCAGCAGCTTAGCAATTCAGGGAGAGACCCAGTACTTC
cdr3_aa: CASSLAIQGETQYF

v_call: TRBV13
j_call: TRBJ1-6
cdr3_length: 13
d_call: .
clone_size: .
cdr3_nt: TGTGCCAGCAAGTTAGGTGGGAATTCACCCCTCCACTTT
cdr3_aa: CASKLGGNSPLHF

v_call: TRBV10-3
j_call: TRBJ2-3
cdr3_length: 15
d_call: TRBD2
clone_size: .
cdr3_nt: TGTGCCATCAGTGCTAGCGGACCTCCCACAGATACGCAGTATTTT
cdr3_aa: CAISASGPPTDTQYF

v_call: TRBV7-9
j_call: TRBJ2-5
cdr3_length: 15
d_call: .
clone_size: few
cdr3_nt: TGTGCCAGCAGCTTTTGGACGGATAACCAAGAGACCCAGTACTTC
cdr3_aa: CASSFWTDNQETQYF

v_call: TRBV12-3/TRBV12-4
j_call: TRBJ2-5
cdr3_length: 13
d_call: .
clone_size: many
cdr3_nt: TGTGCCAGCAGTCTAGACCCCCAAGAGACCCAGTACTTC
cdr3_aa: CASSLDPQETQYF

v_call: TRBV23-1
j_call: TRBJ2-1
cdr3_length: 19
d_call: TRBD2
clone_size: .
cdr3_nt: TGCGCCAGCTACACCCCATGTAGTAGGACCAGCGGGGGGTCGGATGAGCAGTTCTTC
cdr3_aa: CASYTPCSRTSGGSDEQFF

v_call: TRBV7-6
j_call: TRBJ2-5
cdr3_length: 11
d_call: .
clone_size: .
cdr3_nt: TGTGCCGGCAGCTCCCAAGAGACCCAGTACTTC
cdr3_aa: CAGSSQETQYF

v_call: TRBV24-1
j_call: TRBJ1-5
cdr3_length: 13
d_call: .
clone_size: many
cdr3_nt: TGTGCCACCAGTGATAACGGGGATCAGCCCCAGCATTTT
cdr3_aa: CATSDNGDQPQHF

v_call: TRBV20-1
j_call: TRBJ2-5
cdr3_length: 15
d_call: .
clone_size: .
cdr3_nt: TGCAGTGCTTCCTCCACCACACGAAGCGGAGAGACCCAGTACTTC
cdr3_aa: CSASSTTRSGETQYF

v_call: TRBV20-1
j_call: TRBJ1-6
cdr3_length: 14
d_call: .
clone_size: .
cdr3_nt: TGCAGTGCTTCCATTGTAGGGGTCGGTTCACCCCTCCACTTT
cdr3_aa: CSASIVGVGSPLHF